This T cell receptor beta chain was identified during a study of beta chain features in type 1 diabetes. Study conclusions and caveats: The naive, central memory and Treg TCRB repertoires showed an apparent similarity that was greater among patients than among healthy donors.

Concerning this clone: The antigen is undetermined.

Isolated RNA was reverse transcribed in full, so expressed TCRB transcripts were sequenced. Sequencing used immunoSEQ multiplex PCR; TCRdb keeps in-frame clones, though not all of them. The sample lists some 360,000 clones; around 20% were seen once. The CDR3 totals 18 residues. The V end lost 4 bases, the J end lost 3 bases, and 26 bases lay between the germline ends. The germline CDR1 and CDR2 sequences are SGHDT and YYEEEE. The clonotype was recovered from a young woman in good health. Source material: naive CD4+ T cells from blood. The chain links TRBV5-6 to TRBJ2-7; weak D call: TRBD2 (5 bases). The CDR3 DNA sequence: TGTGCCAGCAGCGACTCCACGGGAAATAATCAACTCCGCTACGAGCAGTACTTC. Protein sequence: CASSDSTGNNQLRYEQYF.